The entry below gives a single TCR beta chain sequence along with its context. This record belongs to a study of blood T cell repertoires in COVID-19. Study at large: Sample material is recorded as cDNA or gDNA derived from T cells, B-cell-depleted T cells, or PBMCs.

TCRdb's copy holds only in-frame clones and misses some; the assay was immunoSEQ multiplex PCR. The sample yields about 200,000 clones, 88% seen once. The CDR3 loop spans 15 amino acids. Trimming shortened V by 6 bases and J by 5 bases, and 16 bases separated the two germline ends. Looked up from germline, CDR1 is MNHEY and CDR2 is SVGEGT. Material: peripheral blood. The receptor was derived from a man aged 40-50 years with active or convalescent COVID-19. The V gene is TRBV6-2 or TRBV6-3, the J gene TRBJ2-2; TRBD2 might be the D (6 bases). As DNA, the CDR3 is TGTGCCAGCAGCGCAGACTGGGGGGAGACCGGGGAGCTGTTTTTT. This encodes CASSADWGETGELFF.